This T cell receptor (beta chain) was obtained from a study of neoadjuvant anti-PD-1 for oral cavity cancer. Overall study: Patients without progression got a fourth dose around day 43. Broader study findings: Higher pretreatment Treg/Th17 ratios tracked higher pretreatment blood clonality.

A few counts support this clone. Its antigen is still unknown. The CDR3 covers 16 residues. V was trimmed by 5 bases and J by 2 bases, leaving 16 bases between them. Germline CDR1 SGHTA, CDR2 FQGTGA. These newly diagnosed stage II-IVA oral cavity squamous cell carcinoma patients had no prior systemic or radiation treatment. These oral cavity squamous cell carcinomas were HPV-negative and locally advanced. The protocol was immunoSEQ multiplex PCR, while the TCRdb copy is restricted to in-frame clones and leaves out a portion. The sample lists 17,000 or so clones, 55% to 80% occurring once. The sample consisted of PBMCs, taken before nivolumab (anti-PD-1) treatment. This clonotype was sampled from a person between 40 and 85 years old with oral cavity squamous cell carcinoma. This chain uses TRBV7-3 with TRBJ2-1, with a tentative D call TRBD2 (5 bases). This CDR3 is CASSRHEGLAYNEQFF. The CDR3 bases are TGTGCCAGCAGCCGACATGAGGGCCTAGCCTACAATGAGCAGTTCTTC.